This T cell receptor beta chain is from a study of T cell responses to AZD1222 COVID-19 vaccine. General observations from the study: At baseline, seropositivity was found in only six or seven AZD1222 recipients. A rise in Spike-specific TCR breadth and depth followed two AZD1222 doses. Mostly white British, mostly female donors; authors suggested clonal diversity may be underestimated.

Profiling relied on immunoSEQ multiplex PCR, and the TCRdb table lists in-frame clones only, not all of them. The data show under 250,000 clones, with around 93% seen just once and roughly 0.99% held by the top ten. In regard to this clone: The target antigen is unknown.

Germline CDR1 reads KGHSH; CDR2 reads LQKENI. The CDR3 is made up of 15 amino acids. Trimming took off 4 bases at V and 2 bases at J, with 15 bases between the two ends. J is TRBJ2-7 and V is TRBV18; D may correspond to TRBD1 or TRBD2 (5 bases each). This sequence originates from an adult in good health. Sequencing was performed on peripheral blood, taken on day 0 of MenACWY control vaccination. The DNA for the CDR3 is TGTGCCAGCTCACGAGGGACCCTGGGGGCCTACGAGCAGTACTTC. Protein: CASSRGTLGAYEQYF. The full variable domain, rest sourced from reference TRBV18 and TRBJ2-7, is NAGVMQNPRHLVRRRGQEARLRCSPMKGHSHVYWYRQLPEEGLKFMVYLQKENIIDESGMPKERFSAEFPKEGPSILRIQQVVRGDSAAYFCASSRGTLGAYEQYFGPGTRLTVT.